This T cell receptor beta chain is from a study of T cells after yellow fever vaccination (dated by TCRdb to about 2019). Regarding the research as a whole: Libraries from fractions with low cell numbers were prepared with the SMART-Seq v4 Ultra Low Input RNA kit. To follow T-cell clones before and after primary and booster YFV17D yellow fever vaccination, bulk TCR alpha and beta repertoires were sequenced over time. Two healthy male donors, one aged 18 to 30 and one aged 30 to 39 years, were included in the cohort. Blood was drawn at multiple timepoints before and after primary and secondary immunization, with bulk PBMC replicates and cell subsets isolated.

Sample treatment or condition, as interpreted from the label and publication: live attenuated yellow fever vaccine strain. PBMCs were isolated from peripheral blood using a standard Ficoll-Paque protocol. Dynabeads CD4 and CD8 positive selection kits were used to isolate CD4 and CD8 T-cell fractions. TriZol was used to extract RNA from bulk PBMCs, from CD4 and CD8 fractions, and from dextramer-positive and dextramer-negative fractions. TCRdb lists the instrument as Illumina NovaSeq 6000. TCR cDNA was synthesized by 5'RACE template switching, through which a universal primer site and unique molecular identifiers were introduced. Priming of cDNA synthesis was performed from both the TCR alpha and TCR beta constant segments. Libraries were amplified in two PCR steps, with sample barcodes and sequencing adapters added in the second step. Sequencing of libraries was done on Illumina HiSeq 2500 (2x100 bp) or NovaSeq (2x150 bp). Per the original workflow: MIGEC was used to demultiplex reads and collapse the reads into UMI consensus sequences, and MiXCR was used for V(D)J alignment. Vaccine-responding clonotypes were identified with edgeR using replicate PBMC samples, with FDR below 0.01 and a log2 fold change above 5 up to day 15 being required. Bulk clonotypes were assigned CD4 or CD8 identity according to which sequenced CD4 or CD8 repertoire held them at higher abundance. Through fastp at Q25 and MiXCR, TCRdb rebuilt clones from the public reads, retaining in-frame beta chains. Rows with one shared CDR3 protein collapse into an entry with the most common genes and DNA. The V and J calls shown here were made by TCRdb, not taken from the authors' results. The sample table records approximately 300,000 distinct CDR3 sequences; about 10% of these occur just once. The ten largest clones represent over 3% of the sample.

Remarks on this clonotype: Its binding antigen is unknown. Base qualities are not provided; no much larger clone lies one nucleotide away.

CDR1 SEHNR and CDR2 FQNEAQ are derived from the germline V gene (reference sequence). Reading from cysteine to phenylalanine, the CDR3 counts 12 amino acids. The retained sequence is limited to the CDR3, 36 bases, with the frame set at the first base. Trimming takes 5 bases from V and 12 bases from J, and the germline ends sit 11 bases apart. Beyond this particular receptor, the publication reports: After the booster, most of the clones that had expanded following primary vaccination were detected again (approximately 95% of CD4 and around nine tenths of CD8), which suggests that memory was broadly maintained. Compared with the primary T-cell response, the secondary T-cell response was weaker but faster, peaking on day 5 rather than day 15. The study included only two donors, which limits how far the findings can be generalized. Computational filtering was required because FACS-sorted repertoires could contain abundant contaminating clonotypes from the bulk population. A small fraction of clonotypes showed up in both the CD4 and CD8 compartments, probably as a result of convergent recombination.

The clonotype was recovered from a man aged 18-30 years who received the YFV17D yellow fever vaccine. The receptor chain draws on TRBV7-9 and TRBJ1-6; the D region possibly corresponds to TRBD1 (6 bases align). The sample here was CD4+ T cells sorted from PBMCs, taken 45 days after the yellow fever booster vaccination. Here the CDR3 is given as CASSTTGLPLHF. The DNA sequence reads TGTGCCAGCAGCACAACAGGGCTACCCCTCCACTTT.